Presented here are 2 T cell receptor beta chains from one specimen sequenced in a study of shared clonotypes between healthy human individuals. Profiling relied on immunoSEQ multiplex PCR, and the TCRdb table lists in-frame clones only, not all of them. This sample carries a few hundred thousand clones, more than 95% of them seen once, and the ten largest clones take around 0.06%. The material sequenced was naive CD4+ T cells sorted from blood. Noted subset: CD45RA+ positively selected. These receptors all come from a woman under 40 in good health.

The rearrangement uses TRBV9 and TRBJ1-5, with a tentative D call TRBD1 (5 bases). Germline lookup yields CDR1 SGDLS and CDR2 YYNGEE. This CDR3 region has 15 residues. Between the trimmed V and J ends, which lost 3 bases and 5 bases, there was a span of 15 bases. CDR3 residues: CASSAGTSFDQPQHF. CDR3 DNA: TGTGCCAGCAGCGCGGGGACGTCGTTTGATCAGCCCCAGCATTTT.

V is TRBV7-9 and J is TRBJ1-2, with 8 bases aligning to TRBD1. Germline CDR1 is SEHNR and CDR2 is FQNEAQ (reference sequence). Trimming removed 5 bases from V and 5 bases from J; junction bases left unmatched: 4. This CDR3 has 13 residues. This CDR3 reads CASSTRQGYGYTF. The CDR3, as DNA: TGTGCCAGCAGCACGAGACAGGGGTATGGCTACACCTTC.